This T cell receptor beta chain was captured in a study of blood T cell repertoires in COVID-19. TCRdb's copy holds only in-frame clones and misses some; the assay was immunoSEQ multiplex PCR. The sample yields roughly 430,000 clones, around nine tenths seen once. Trimming took off 1 base at V and 0 bases at J, with 15 bases between the two ends. The CDR3 consists of 18 residues. The germline V gene encodes CDR1 LNHDA and CDR2 SQIVND (reference sequence). Input material: PBMCs or T cells enriched from blood (not recorded which). This TCR was sampled from a woman aged 18-29 years who had been exposed to COVID-19. V gene TRBV19 combines with J gene TRBJ1-4; D possibly corresponds to TRBD1 (5 bases). CDR3 sequence reads: CASSIARQGPATNEKLFF. CDR3 DNA sequence: TGTGCCAGTAGTATAGCCCGCCAGGGCCCGGCAACTAATGAAAAACTGTTTTTT.